This is a list of T cell receptor beta chains from one sample in a study of blood T cell repertoires in COVID-19. Sequenced by immunoSEQ multiplex PCR; TCRdb stores in-frame clones only, minus some. The sample includes approximately 68,000 clones, around 83% of them seen just once. Sequencing was performed on peripheral blood. The receptors were gathered from a woman older than 75 with active or convalescent COVID-19. Each CDR3 is given with its conserved first and last residue. The D gene is left open where the match is weak. Part of the rows lack a size; the others show once, few, many or a class for expanded clones.

V: TRBV5-6; size: -; J: TRBJ1-4; D: TRBD1; CDR3: CASSLGDREVEKLFF; DNA: TGTGCCAGCAGCTTGGGCGACAGGGAGGTAGAAAAACTGTTTTTT
V: TRBV18; size: -; J: TRBJ1-2; D: -; CDR3: CASSQYRDNYGYTF; DNA: TGTGCCAGCTCCCAGTACAGGGATAACTATGGCTACACCTTC
V: TRBV5-1; size: -; J: TRBJ1-1; D: -; CDR3: CASSPDRVNTEAFF; DNA: TGCGCCAGCAGCCCCGACAGAGTGAACACTGAAGCTTTCTTT
V: TRBV6-4; size: many; J: TRBJ2-5; D: -; CDR3: CASSDSPSGAQYF; DNA: TGTGCCAGCAGTGACTCGCCTTCCGGGGCCCAGTACTTC
V: TRBV18; size: -; J: TRBJ2-1; D: TRBD2; CDR3: CASSILAGSLGEQFF; DNA: TGTGCCAGCTCAATACTAGCGGGGTCCCTCGGAGAGCAGTTCTTC
V: TRBV6-6; size: -; J: TRBJ2-3; D: TRBD2; CDR3: CASSSNGLAGTDTQYF; DNA: TGTGCCAGCAGCTCCAATGGACTAGCGGGGACAGATACGCAGTATTTT
V: TRBV5-1; size: -; J: TRBJ1-6; D: -; CDR3: CASSLAASGNSPLHF; DNA: TGCGCCAGCAGCTTGGCCGCGTCAGGGAATTCACCCCTCCACTTT
V: TRBV6-2/TRBV6-3; size: -; J: TRBJ2-2; D: -; CDR3: CASSYRPRSLNTGELFF; DNA: TGTGCCAGCAGTTACCGTCCTCGGAGTTTAAACACCGGGGAGCTGTTTTTT
V: TRBV18; size: -; J: TRBJ1-5; D: -; CDR3: CASSPANNQPQHF; DNA: TGTGCCAGCTCACCGGCAAACAATCAGCCCCAGCATTTT
V: TRBV7-9; size: -; J: TRBJ1-1; D: -; CDR3: CASSSKNRETEAFF; DNA: TGTGCCAGCAGCTCCAAAAACAGGGAAACTGAAGCTTTCTTT
V: TRBV6-2/TRBV6-3; size: -; J: TRBJ2-1; D: TRBD2; CDR3: CASSYPLGTSGGASTKQFF; DNA: TGTGCCAGCAGTTACCCCCTTGGGACTAGCGGGGGGGCCAGTACAAAGCAGTTCTTC
V: TRBV5-1; size: -; J: TRBJ1-2; D: -; CDR3: CASSELLPRKGDGYTF; DNA: TGCGCCAGCAGCGAACTTTTGCCCCGGAAGGGGGATGGCTACACCTTC
V: TRBV5-1; size: -; J: TRBJ1-1; D: -; CDR3: CASSLQPGAPGAANTEAFF; DNA: TGCGCCAGCAGCCTCCAACCCGGGGCCCCGGGAGCGGCAAACACTGAAGCTTTCTTT
V: TRBV28; size: once; J: TRBJ2-7; D: -; CDR3: CASYGGYDPYEQYF; DNA: TGTGCCAGCTACGGGGGTTACGACCCCTACGAGCAGTACTTC
V: TRBV14; size: -; J: TRBJ2-4; D: -; CDR3: CASSQVGVSTGIQYF; DNA: TGTGCCAGCAGCCAAGTCGGCGTGAGTACGGGCATTCAGTACTTC
V: TRBV28; size: few; J: TRBJ1-2; D: -; CDR3: CASIGRTRYGYTF; DNA: TGTGCCAGCATAGGGAGGACTCGCTATGGCTACACCTTC
V: TRBV7-2; size: -; J: TRBJ2-4; D: -; CDR3: CASSFQEGGGKNIQYF; DNA: TGTGCCAGCAGCTTTCAGGAGGGTGGGGGGAAAAACATTCAGTACTTC
V: TRBV11-3; size: -; J: TRBJ2-7; D: -; CDR3: CASSDRSSYEQYF; DNA: TGTGCCAGCTCCGACCGGAGCTCCTACGAGCAGTACTTC
V: TRBV19; size: -; J: TRBJ1-2; D: TRBD1; CDR3: CASSIHSFPDRPNTYGYTF; DNA: TGTGCCAGTAGTATTCATAGTTTTCCGGACAGGCCGAATACCTATGGCTACACCTTC
V: TRBV28; size: -; J: TRBJ1-6; D: -; CDR3: CASSFFGSPQSPLHF; DNA: TGTGCCAGCAGTTTTTTTGGGAGTCCCCAGTCACCCCTCCACTTT
V: TRBV7-9; size: -; J: TRBJ1-1; D: -; CDR3: CASSLLSVATEAFF; DNA: TGTGCCAGCAGCTTATTATCGGTCGCCACTGAAGCTTTCTTT
V: TRBV6-5; size: -; J: TRBJ1-5; D: TRBD1; CDR3: CASRRTGSNQPQHF; DNA: TGTGCCAGCAGGAGGACAGGTAGCAATCAGCCCCAGCATTTT
V: TRBV4-2; size: -; J: TRBJ1-3; D: -; CDR3: CASSQAGGGGNTIYF; DNA: TGTGCCAGCAGCCAAGCGGGGGGCGGTGGAAACACCATATATTTT
V: TRBV3-1/TRBV3-2; size: few; J: TRBJ1-5; D: -; CDR3: CASSQDNNRVSNQPQHF; DNA: TGTGCCAGCAGCCAAGATAATAACAGGGTTAGCAATCAGCCCCAGCATTTT